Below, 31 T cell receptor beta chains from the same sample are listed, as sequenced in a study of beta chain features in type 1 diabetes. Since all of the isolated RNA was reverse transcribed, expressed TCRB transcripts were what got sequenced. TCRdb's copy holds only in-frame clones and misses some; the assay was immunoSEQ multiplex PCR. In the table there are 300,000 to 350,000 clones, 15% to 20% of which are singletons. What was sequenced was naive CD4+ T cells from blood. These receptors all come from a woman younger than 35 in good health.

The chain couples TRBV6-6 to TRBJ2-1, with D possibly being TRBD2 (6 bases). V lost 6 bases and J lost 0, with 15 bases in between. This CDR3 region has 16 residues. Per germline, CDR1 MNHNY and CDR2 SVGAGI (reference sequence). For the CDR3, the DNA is TGTGCCAGCAGCAAGGGACTTGGGAGCTCCTACAATGAGCAGTTCTTC. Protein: CASSKGLGSSYNEQFF.

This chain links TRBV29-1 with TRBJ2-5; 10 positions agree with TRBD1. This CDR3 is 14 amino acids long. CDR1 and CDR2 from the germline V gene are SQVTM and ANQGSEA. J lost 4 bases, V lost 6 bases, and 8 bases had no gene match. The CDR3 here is CSVHWDRGIETQYF. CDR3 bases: TGCAGCGTCCACTGGGACAGGGGCATAGAGACCCAGTACTTC.

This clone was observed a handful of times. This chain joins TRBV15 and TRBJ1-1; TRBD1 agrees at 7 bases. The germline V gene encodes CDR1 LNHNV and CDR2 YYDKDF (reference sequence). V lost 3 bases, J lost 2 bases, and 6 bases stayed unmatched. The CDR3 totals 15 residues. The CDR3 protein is CATSRVNRGNTEAFF. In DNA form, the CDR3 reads TGTGCCACCAGCAGGGTTAACAGGGGAAACACTGAAGCTTTCTTT.

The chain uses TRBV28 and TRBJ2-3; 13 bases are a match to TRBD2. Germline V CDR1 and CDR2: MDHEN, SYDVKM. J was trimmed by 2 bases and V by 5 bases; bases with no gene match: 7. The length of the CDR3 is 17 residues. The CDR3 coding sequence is TGTGCCAGCAGTCCAAGGACTAGCGGGGGCCTCACAGATACGCAGTATTTT. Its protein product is CASSPRTSGGLTDTQYF.

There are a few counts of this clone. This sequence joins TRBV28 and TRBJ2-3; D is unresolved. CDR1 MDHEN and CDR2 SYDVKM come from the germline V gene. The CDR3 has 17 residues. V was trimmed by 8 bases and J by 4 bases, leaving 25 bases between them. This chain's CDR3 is CASLSTATSYRADTQYF. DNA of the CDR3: TGTGCCAGCCTATCCACGGCTACGAGTTATCGGGCAGATACGCAGTATTTT.

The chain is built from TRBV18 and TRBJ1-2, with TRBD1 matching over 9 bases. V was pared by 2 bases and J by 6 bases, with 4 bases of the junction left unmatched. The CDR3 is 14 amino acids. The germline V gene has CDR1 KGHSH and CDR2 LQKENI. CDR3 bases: TGTGCCAGCTCACCAAGGGACAGGGTACATGGCTACACCTTC. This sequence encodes CASSPRDRVHGYTF.

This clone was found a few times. CDR3 protein: CASSQYRDPNTEAFF. Here the CDR3 DNA reads TGCGCCAGCAGTCAATACAGGGACCCGAACACTGAAGCTTTCTTT. The V gene is TRBV23-1, the J gene TRBJ1-1; perhaps TRBD1 as D (6 bases). TRBV23-1 is identified as an open reading frame with a role that is uncertain. This CDR3 is 15 amino acids long. Trimming cost V 1 base and J 1 base, with 10 bases left between them.

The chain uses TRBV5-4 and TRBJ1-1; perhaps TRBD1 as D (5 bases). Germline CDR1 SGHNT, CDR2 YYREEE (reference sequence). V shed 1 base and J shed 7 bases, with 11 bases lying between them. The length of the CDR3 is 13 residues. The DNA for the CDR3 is TGTGCCAGCAGCTTGAGGGGTCAGGGTGAAGCTTTCTTT. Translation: CASSLRGQGEAFF.

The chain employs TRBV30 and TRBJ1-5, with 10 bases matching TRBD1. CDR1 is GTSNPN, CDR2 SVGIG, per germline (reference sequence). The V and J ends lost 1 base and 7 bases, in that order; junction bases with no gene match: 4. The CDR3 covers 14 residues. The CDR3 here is CAWSEDRGAQPQHF. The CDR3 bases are TGTGCCTGGAGTGAGGACAGGGGGGCACAGCCCCAGCATTTT.

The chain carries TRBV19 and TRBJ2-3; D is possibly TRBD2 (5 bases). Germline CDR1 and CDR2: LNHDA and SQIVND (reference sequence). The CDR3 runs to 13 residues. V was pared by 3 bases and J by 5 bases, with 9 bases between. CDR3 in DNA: TGTGCCAGTAGTATCGGAGAGGGAGATACGCAGTATTTT. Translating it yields CASSIGEGDTQYF. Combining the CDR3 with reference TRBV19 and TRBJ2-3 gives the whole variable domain DGGITQSPKYLFRKEGQNVTLSCEQNLNHDAMYWYRQDPGQGLRLIYYSQIVNDFQKGDIAEGYSVSREKKESFPLTVTSAQKNPTAFYLCASSIGEGDTQYFGPGTRLTVL.

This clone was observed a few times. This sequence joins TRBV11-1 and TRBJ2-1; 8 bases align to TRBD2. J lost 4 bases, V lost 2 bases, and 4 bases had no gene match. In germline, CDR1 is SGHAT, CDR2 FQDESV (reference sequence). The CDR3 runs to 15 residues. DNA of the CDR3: TGTGCCAGCAGCTTACCCCGACTAGCGTACAATGAGCAGTTCTTC. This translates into CASSLPRLAYNEQFF. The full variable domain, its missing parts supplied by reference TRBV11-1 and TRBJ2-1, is EAEVAQSPRYKITEKSQAVAFWCDPISGHATLYWYRQILGQGPELLVQFQDESVVDDSQLPKDRFSAERLKGVDSTLKIQPAELGDSAMYLCASSLPRLAYNEQFFGPGTRLTVL.

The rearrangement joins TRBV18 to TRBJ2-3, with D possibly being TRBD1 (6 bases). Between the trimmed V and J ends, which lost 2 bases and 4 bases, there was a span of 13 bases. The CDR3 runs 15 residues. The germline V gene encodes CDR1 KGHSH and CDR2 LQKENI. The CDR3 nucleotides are TGTGCCAGCTCACCAAGGCAGGGGTCGGCAGATACGCAGTATTTT. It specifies CASSPRQGSADTQYF.

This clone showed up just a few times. CDR3 region: CAWSVGTGPGNEQFF. The CDR3 DNA is TGTGCCTGGAGTGTAGGGACAGGCCCGGGAAATGAGCAGTTCTTC. The V call is TRBV30, the J call TRBJ2-1; 8 nucleotides agree with TRBD1. Germline CDR1 GTSNPN, CDR2 SVGIG (reference sequence). The CDR3 covers 15 residues. After removal of 0 bases from V and 7 bases from J, the junction contained 8 bases not matched to a gene.

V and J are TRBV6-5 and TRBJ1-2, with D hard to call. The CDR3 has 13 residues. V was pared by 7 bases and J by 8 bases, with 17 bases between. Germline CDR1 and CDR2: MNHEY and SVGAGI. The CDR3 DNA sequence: TGTGCCAGCACAGCAACTGGGAGTCGGGGCTACACCTTC. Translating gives CASTATGSRGYTF.

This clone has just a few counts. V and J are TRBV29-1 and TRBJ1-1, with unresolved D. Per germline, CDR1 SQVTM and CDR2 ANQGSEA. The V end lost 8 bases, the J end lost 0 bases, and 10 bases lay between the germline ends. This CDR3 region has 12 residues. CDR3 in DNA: TGCAGCTCTTCGTCCTTGAACACTGAAGCTTTCTTT. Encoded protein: CSSSSLNTEAFF. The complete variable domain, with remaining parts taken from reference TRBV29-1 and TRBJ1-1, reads SAVISQKPSRDICQRGTSLTIQCQVDSQVTMMFWYRQQPGQSLTLIATANQGSEATYESGFVIDKFPISRPNLTFSTLTVSNMSPEDSSIYLCSSSSLNTEAFFGQGTRLTVV.

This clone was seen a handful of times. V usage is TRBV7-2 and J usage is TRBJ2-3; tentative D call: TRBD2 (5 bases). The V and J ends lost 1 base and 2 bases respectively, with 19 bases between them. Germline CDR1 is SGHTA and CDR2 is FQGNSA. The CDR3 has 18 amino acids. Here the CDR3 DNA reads TGTGCCAGCAGCTTAGACGGGTATGAGGACTCACTCACAGATACGCAGTATTTT. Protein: CASSLDGYEDSLTDTQYF.

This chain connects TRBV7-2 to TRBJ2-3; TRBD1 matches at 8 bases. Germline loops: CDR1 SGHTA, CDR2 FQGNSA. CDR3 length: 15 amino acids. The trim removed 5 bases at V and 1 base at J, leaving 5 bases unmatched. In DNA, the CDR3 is TGTGCCAGCAGCCCCGACAGGGGAGGCACAGATACGCAGTATTTT. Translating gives CASSPDRGGTDTQYF.

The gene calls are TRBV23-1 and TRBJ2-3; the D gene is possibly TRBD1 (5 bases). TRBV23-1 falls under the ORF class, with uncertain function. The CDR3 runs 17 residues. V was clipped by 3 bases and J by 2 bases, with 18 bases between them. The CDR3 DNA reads TGCGCCAGCAGTCACCCTGGCAGGGTAGGGGCCACAGATACGCAGTATTTT. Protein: CASSHPGRVGATDTQYF.

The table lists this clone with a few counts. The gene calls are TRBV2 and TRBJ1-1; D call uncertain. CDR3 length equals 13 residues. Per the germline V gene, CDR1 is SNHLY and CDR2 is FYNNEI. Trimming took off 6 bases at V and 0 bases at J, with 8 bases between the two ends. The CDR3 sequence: CASRADMNTEAFF. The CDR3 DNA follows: TGTGCCAGCAGAGCCGATATGAACACTGAAGCTTTCTTT.

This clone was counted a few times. The CDR3 spells CASSSWTGRGYEQYF. As DNA, the CDR3 is TGTGCCAGCAGCTCCTGGACAGGGAGAGGTTACGAGCAGTACTTC. The chain employs TRBV13 and TRBJ2-7; 8 bases are a match to TRBD1. The CDR3 length is 15 residues. V shed 4 bases and J 4 bases; nucleotides not matched to a gene: 9. The germline V gene has CDR1 PRHDT and CDR2 FYEKMQ (reference sequence).

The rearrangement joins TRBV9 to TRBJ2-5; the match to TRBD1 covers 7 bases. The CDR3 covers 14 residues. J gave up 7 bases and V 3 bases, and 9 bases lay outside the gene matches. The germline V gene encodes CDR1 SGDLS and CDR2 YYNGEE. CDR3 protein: CASSGRDSGGTQYF. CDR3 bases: TGTGCCAGCAGCGGACGGGACAGCGGTGGGACCCAGTACTTC.

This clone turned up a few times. The CDR3 DNA reads TGTGCCAGCAGTCCTCAAAGGGACAGGGTAGATGGCTACACCTTC. This gives the protein CASSPQRDRVDGYTF. The chain recombines TRBV4-2 with TRBJ1-2; 9 bases line up with TRBD1. Germline CDR1 reads LGHNA; CDR2 reads YNFKEQ. The CDR3 runs 15 residues. V lost 6 bases and J lost 6; bases outside the gene matches: 11.

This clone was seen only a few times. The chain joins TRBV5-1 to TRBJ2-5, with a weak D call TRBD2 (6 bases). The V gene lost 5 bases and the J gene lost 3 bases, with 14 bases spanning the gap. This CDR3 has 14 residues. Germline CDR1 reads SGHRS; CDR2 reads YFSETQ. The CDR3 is CASSPARREETQYF. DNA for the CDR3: TGCGCCAGCAGTCCCGCCAGGAGGGAAGAGACCCAGTACTTC.

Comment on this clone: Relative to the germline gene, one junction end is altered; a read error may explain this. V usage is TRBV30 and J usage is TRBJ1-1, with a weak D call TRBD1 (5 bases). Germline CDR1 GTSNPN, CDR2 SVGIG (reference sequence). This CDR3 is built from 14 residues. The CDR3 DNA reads TGTGCCTGGAGTGTTGAGGCAGGGAACTCTGAAGCTTTCTTT. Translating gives CAWSVEAGNSEAFF.

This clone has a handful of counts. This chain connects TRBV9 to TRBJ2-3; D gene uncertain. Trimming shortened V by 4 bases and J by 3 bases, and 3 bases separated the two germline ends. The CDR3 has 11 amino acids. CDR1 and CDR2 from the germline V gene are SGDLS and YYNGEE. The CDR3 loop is CASSTTDTQYF. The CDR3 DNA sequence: TGTGCCAGCAGCACTACAGATACGCAGTATTTT. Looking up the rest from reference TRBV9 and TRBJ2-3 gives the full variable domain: DSGVTQTPKHLITATGQRVTLRCSPRSGDLSVYWYQQSLDQGLQFLIQYYNGEERAKGNILERFSAQQFPDLHSELNLSSLELGDSALYFCASSTTDTQYFGPGTRLTVL.

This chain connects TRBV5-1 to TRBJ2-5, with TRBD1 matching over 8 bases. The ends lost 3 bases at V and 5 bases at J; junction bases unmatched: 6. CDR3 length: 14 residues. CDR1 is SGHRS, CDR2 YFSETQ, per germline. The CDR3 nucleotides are TGCGCCAGCAGCTATACCAGGGGGCACGAGACCCAGTACTTC. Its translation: CASSYTRGHETQYF.

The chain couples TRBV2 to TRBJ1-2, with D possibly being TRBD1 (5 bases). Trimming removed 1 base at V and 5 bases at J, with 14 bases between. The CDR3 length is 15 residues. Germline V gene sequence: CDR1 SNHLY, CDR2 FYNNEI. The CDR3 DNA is TGTGCCAGCAGTGAAGGAGGAGGGGTTGGTTATGGCTACACCTTC. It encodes CASSEGGGVGYGYTF.

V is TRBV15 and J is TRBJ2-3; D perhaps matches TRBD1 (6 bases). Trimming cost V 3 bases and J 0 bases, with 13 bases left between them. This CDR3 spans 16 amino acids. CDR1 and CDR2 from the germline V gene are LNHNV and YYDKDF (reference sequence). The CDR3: CATSSLGQGSTDTQYF. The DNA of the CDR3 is TGTGCCACCAGCAGTTTGGGGCAGGGGAGCACAGATACGCAGTATTTT.

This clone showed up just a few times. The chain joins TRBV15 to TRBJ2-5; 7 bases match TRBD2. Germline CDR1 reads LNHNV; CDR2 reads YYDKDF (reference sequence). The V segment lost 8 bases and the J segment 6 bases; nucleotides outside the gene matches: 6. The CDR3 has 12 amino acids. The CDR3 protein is CATGRGVQTQYF. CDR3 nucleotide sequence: TGTGCCACCGGGAGGGGTGTGCAGACCCAGTACTTC.

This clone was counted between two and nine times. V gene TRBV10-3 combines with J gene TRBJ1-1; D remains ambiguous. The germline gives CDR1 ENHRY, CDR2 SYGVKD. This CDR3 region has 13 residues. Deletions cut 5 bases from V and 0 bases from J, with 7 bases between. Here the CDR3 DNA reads TGTGCCATCAGTCCCGGGTTGAACACTGAAGCTTTCTTT. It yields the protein CAISPGLNTEAFF.

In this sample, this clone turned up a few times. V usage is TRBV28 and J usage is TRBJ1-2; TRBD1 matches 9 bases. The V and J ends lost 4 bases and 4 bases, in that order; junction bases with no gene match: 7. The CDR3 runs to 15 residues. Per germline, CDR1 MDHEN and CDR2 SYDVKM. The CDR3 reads CASSSQGAKFYGYTF. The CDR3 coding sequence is TGTGCCAGCAGTTCACAGGGGGCGAAATTCTATGGCTACACCTTC.